These 22 T cell receptor beta chains share one sample of origin, sequenced in a study of CXCR3-negative and CXCR3-positive naive CD8 T cells (dated by TCRdb to the late 2010s). Beyond this particular receptor, the publication reports: TRB CDR3s from CXCR3-positive naive cells showed higher hydrophobicity (lower Kidera factor 4), lower energy, and higher strength and volume indices than CXCR3-negative naive cells.

The listed sequencing device is NextSeq 550. The Human TCR Profiling Kit (MiLaboratory) was used to make UMI-labeled 5' RACE TRB cDNA libraries. TCRdb reprocessed the reads into one record per CDR3 protein sequence, lacking DNA. This sample's records show some 150,000 distinct CDR3 sequences. The ten biggest clones cover around 0.37% of the sample. These receptors lack a known antigen. The sample comprised naive CXCR3+ CD8+ T cells from blood. The cell subset or site label, as the study defines it: CD45RO-CCR7+CD27+CD95- naive CD8+ T cells expressing CXCR3 (TNR3+). These receptor sequences come from a human donor in good health. Some clones in this sample may be carry-over from other donors' samples.

This chain links TRBV29-1 with TRBJ1-1; the TCRdb call, TRBD1, lacks DNA for checking. CDR3 length: 14 residues. Germline V lookup: CDR1 SQVTM, CDR2 ANQGSEA. The CDR3 loop reads CSVEGRGGNTEAFF.

The rearrangement links TRBV2 to TRBJ2-1; the D call of TRBD2 rests on TCRdb alone, since no DNA is present to check it. In germline, CDR1 is SNHLY, CDR2 FYNNEI. This CDR3 is built from 13 residues. This chain's CDR3 is CASLLAVNNEQFF.

The chain carries TRBV5-1 and TRBJ1-5; TCRdb designates TRBD1, a call that cannot be tested without DNA. Germline values: CDR1 SGHRS, CDR2 YFSETQ. The CDR3 sequence is 17 residues long. The CDR3: CASSSKTRDRAYQPQHF.

The J gene is TRBJ1-1, the V gene TRBV28; the TRBD1 assignment by TCRdb is unverifiable without DNA. Germline CDR1 MDHEN, CDR2 SYDVKM. The CDR3 totals 14 residues. The CDR3 spells CASSFRGVNTEAFF.

CDR3 region: CASGQGYTGELFF. The chain carries TRBV19 and TRBJ2-2; TCRdb's assignment of TRBD1 cannot be checked, as there is no DNA. The CDR3 totals 13 residues. Germline CDR1 LNHDA, CDR2 SQIVND (reference sequence).

The chain is built from TRBV7-9 and TRBJ2-1. The length of the CDR3 is 12 residues. CDR1 is SEHNR, CDR2 FQNEAQ, per germline (reference sequence). The CDR3 region is CASSLAPNEQFF.

The gene calls are TRBV10-3 and TRBJ1-1; TCRdb lists TRBD1, though no DNA is available to test this call. The CDR3 is 16 amino acids. Germline V gene data show CDR1 as ENHRY and CDR2 as SYGVKD. Here the CDR3 reads CAISEPGTGGNTEAFF.

This chain joins TRBV27 and TRBJ2-5; TCRdb indicates TRBD2, and absent DNA this call remains unverified. The length of the CDR3 is 16 residues. From germline, CDR1 is MNHEY and CDR2 SMNVEV (reference sequence). CDR3 residues: CASSPQTSGGPETQYF.

This chain connects TRBV4-1 to TRBJ2-7; TCRdb returns TRBD1, unconfirmable since there is no DNA. The CDR3 spans 15 residues. The V gene's germline CDR1 is MGHRA and CDR2 YSYEKL. CDR3 region: CASSHDGTGSYEQYF.

The chain recombines TRBV5-1 with TRBJ2-7; as DNA is missing, the TRBD2 call by TCRdb cannot be tested. The CDR3 totals 14 residues. The germline gives CDR1 SGHRS, CDR2 YFSETQ. CDR3: CASSSYGGGYEQYF.

The chain uses TRBV4-3 and TRBJ2-5; TCRdb names TRBD2, which stays unverified in the absence of DNA. The CDR3 sequence is 16 residues long. CDR1 is LGHNA and CDR2 is YSLEER in the germline V gene. The CDR3 here is CASSQAAGGPSETQYF.

The rearrangement uses TRBV27 and TRBJ2-3. Germline CDR1 is MNHEY and CDR2 is SMNVEV (reference sequence). The CDR3 has 12 residues. CDR3 residues: CASSYSSDTQYF.

J is TRBJ2-1 and V is TRBV3-1; TCRdb calls TRBD2, which cannot be checked without DNA. CDR1 LGHDT and CDR2 YNNKEL come from the germline V gene (reference sequence). There are 15 residues in the CDR3. The CDR3 loop reads CASSHLAVPYNEQFF.

The CDR3 sequence: CASSSGTSISSTDTQYF. The chain employs TRBV6-6 and TRBJ2-3; with no DNA, the TCRdb D assignment of TRBD2 cannot be verified. The germline V gene has CDR1 MNHNY and CDR2 SVGAGI (reference sequence). The CDR3 is 17 residues long.

The chain couples TRBV29-1 to TRBJ2-7; lacking DNA, the TRBD1 call made by TCRdb goes unchecked. Per the germline V gene, CDR1 is SQVTM and CDR2 is ANQGSEA. The CDR3 length is 12 residues. CDR3 amino acids: CSGRDRAYEQYF.

The genes are TRBV7-6 and TRBJ2-7; the D call of TRBD2 rests on TCRdb alone, since no DNA is present to check it. Germline CDR1 and CDR2: SGHVS and FNYEAQ. There are 14 residues in the CDR3. This CDR3 reads CASSPPSGGTEQYF.

The chain has TRBV5-7 and TRBJ2-5; absent DNA, TCRdb's TRBD1 call cannot be checked. Being an ORF, TRBV5-7 has a function that is uncertain. CDR3 length: 17 amino acids. This chain's CDR3 is CASVLSSGQEKKETQYF.

The chain has TRBV6-2 or TRBV6-3 and TRBJ2-3. Germline CDR1 reads MNHEY; CDR2 reads SVGEGT. The CDR3 totals 13 residues. CDR3 region: CASSYGYGDTQYF.

This rearrangement joins TRBV7-9 to TRBJ1-2. Germline assignment: CDR1 SEHNR and CDR2 FQNEAQ (reference sequence). The CDR3 sequence is 17 residues long. CDR3 loop: CASSSAFSDSPNYGYTF.

The chain is built from TRBV7-9 and TRBJ1-1. The CDR3 extends over 14 amino acids. CDR1 SEHNR and CDR2 FQNEAQ come from the germline V gene (reference sequence). CDR3 in amino acids: CASSLAVANTEAFF.

The gene calls are TRBV29-1 and TRBJ1-4; with no DNA, the TCRdb D assignment of TRBD1 cannot be verified. Looked up from germline, CDR1 is SQVTM and CDR2 is ANQGSEA. This CDR3 contains 13 residues. CDR3 protein: CSSLGQGSEKLFF.

The J gene is TRBJ2-7, the V gene TRBV28; without DNA, the TCRdb call of TRBD1 cannot be checked. This CDR3 contains 13 residues. The V gene's germline CDR1 is MDHEN and CDR2 SYDVKM. CDR3 protein: CASRWDREYEQYF.